This TCR beta chain was sequenced in a study of shared clonotypes between healthy human individuals. In the study overall: With ages of 18 to 49, the donors were a couple of women and three men. Overall study findings and caveats: Limited genetic and exposure-history diversity came from having few donors.

CDR3 length: 15 amino acids. CDR1 is SEHNR, CDR2 FQNEAQ, per germline (reference sequence). V gave up 0 bases and J gave up 2 bases, with 10 bases separating them. Sequencing used immunoSEQ multiplex PCR; TCRdb keeps in-frame clones, though not all of them. The sample has about 2.4 million clones; 93% are singletons. For this clone: The antigen is unknown.

This TCR was recovered from a man between 18 and 29 years old in good health. Some clones in this sample may be carry-over from other donors' samples. Sequencing input: naive CD4+ T cells from PBMCs. Subset defined: CD45RA+ positively selected. The chain uses TRBV7-9 and TRBJ1-2, with D tentatively TRBD1 (6 bases). The CDR3 DNA reads TGTGCCAGCAGCTTAGCGGACAGAGACAACTATGGCTACACCTTC. Translated, it gives CASSLADRDNYGYTF.